These 2 T cell receptor beta chains came from one sample sequenced in a study of cytomegalovirus exposure and HLA in healthy donors. 13 Jbeta primers and 60 Vbeta primers were used for the PCR. Only in-frame clones appear in the TCRdb table, and some are missing; sequencing was by immunoSEQ multiplex PCR. The repertoire holds 110,000 to 150,000 clones, about 80% seen once, with about 4.3% in the top ten. Sequenced sample: PBMCs. These receptors were collected from a man in his forties or fifties in good health and CMV-seronegative.

The chain carries TRBV7-9 and TRBJ2-1, with D possibly being TRBD2 (5 bases). V was clipped by 8 bases and J by 7 bases, with 21 bases between them. Germline values: CDR1 SEHNR, CDR2 FQNEAQ (reference sequence). This CDR3 spans 15 amino acids. In DNA, the CDR3 is TGTGCCAGCTCCGGCGGGCCACAGCCGACTAATGAGCAGTTCTTC. Translated: CASSGGPQPTNEQFF.

The chain combines TRBV10-2 with TRBJ2-1; 11 bases agree with TRBD2. V lost 5 bases, J lost 5 bases, and 5 bases stayed unmatched. The V gene's germline CDR1 is WSHSY and CDR2 SAAADI. This CDR3 region has 15 residues. The CDR3 spells CASSLLAGGNNEQFF. DNA for the CDR3: TGCGCCAGCAGTCTGCTAGCGGGGGGTAACAATGAGCAGTTCTTC.